The 15 T cell receptor beta chains below all came from one sample that was sequenced in a study of a mutant IDH1 vaccine in newly diagnosed glioma. Indicated time point: week 47, end of study. Doses of 300 ug of mutant IDH1 20-mer peptide were given with topical imiquimod. These TCRs' antigens remain unknown. Generated by immunoSEQ multiplex PCR, the TCRdb table keeps only in-frame clones and is missing some. Of tens of thousands of clones in the sample, 70% to 85% were seen once. Here the sequenced sample was PBMCs, taken from a glioma patient whose treatment included an IDH1 peptide vaccine. The receptor source for this set is a man younger than 35 with glioma. Some clones in this sample may be carry-over from other donors' samples.

This clone was counted only a few times. This chain connects TRBV11-2 to TRBJ2-2; 8 bases map to TRBD2. The germline V gene encodes CDR1 SGHAT and CDR2 FQNNGV. The CDR3 totals 16 residues. V was pared by 0 bases and J by 5 bases, with 5 bases of the junction left unmatched. The CDR3: CASSLEGTRYTGELFF. CDR3 DNA sequence: TGTGCCAGCAGCTTAGAAGGGACTAGGTATACCGGGGAGCTGTTTTTT.

This clone was seen only once. The chain joins TRBV30 to TRBJ2-7; 7 nucleotides align to TRBD2. The germline V gene encodes CDR1 GTSNPN and CDR2 SVGIG (reference sequence). The length of the CDR3 is 13 residues. Germline trimming cut 5 bases from V and 7 bases from J; bases unmatched to any gene: 11. As DNA, the CDR3 is TGTGCCTGGGCTGGACTAGAGCTGGGGGAGCAGTACTTC. The encoded protein is CAWAGLELGEQYF. The full variable domain, completed using reference TRBV30 and TRBJ2-7, is SQTIHQWPATLVQPVGSPLSLECTVEGTSNPNLYWYRQAAGRGLQLLFYSVGIGQISSEVPQNLSASRPQDRQFILSSKKLLLSDSGFYLCAWAGLELGEQYFGPGTRLTVT.

The chain recombines TRBV19 with TRBJ2-2, with 7 bases matching TRBD1. With 10 bases clipped from V and 0 bases from J, the junction kept 5 bases outside the gene matches. Germline CDR1 reads LNHDA; CDR2 reads SQIVND (reference sequence). CDR3 length: 14 amino acids. Written as DNA, the CDR3 is TGTGCCACCTCGGGACAGCCGAACACCGGGGAGCTGTTTTTT. This codes for CATSGQPNTGELFF.

The gene calls are TRBV14 and TRBJ2-2, with 13 bases aligning to TRBD2. This CDR3 is 20 amino acids long. CDR1 is SGHDN and CDR2 is FVKESK in the germline V gene. Germline trimming cut 1 base from V and 0 bases from J; bases unmatched to any gene: 8. CDR3 DNA sequence: TGTGCCAGCAGCCAAGGGGTCCCGGGACTAGCGGGGTCGAACACCGGGGAGCTGTTTTTT. Translated: CASSQGVPGLAGSNTGELFF.

The chain employs TRBV29-1 and TRBJ2-1; perhaps TRBD1 as D (6 bases). V gave up 8 bases and J gave up 0 bases, with 11 bases separating them. CDR1 SQVTM and CDR2 ANQGSEA come from the germline V gene. The CDR3 is 13 residues long. This chain's CDR3 is CSFGGYSYNEQFF. CDR3 sequence (DNA): TGCAGCTTTGGGGGCTACTCCTACAATGAGCAGTTCTTC.

This chain uses TRBV7-9 with TRBJ1-2; 7 positions match TRBD1. Looked up from germline, CDR1 is SEHNR and CDR2 is FQNEAQ (reference sequence). This CDR3 is built from 13 residues. V dropped 1 base and J dropped 4; count of bases not matched to a gene: 0. This CDR3 is CASSLGQGYGYTF. As DNA, the CDR3 is TGTGCCAGCAGCTTAGGACAGGGCTATGGCTACACCTTC. Based on the CDR3 plus reference TRBV7-9 and TRBJ1-2, the full variable domain is DTGVSQNPRHKITKRGQNVTFRCDPISEHNRLYWYRQTLGQGPEFLTYFQNEAQLEKSRLLSDRFSAERPKGSFSTLEIQRTEQGDSAMYLCASSLGQGYGYTFGSGTRLTVV.

The chain employs TRBV5-4 and TRBJ1-2; 8 bases are shared with TRBD1. Unmatched junction bases numbered 3, after V lost 4 bases and J lost 7 bases. The length of the CDR3 is 12 residues. Germline lookup yields CDR1 SGHNT and CDR2 YYREEE (reference sequence). In DNA, the CDR3 is TGTGCCAGCAGCGACAGGGGACGTGGCTACACCTTC. It yields the protein CASSDRGRGYTF.

This clone showed up just once. The genes are TRBV12-5 and TRBJ1-1; D perhaps matches TRBD1 (6 bases). Germline V lookup: CDR1 LGHNT, CDR2 FRNRAP. The CDR3 has 12 amino acids. The V and J ends lost 6 bases and 7 bases respectively, with 12 bases between them. The CDR3 DNA reads as TGTGCTAGTGGCCGGACAGTTTTTGAAGCTTTCTTT. This encodes CASGRTVFEAFF. The whole variable domain, filled in from reference TRBV12-5 and TRBJ1-1, reads DARVTQTPRHKVTEMGQEVTMRCQPILGHNTVFWYRQTMMQGLELLAYFRNRAPLDDSGMPKDRFSAEMPDATLATLKIQPSEPRDSAVYFCASGRTVFEAFFGQGTRLTVV.

This clone turned up a few times. The V and J genes are TRBV7-9 and TRBJ2-5; 7 bases are shared with TRBD2. This CDR3 has 17 amino acids. J lost 2 bases, V lost 4 bases, and 13 bases had no gene match. Per the germline V gene, CDR1 is SEHNR and CDR2 is FQNEAQ (reference sequence). CDR3 nucleotide sequence: TGTGCCAGCAGCTCCACATCGAGGACTAGTTCTCAAGAGACCCAGTACTTC. It yields the protein CASSSTSRTSSQETQYF.

CDR3 coding DNA: TGTGCCAGCAGGGTGAGCGGGAGAACCTACAATGAGCAGTTCTTC. Translating gives CASRVSGRTYNEQFF. The chain couples TRBV6-5 to TRBJ2-1; 8 bases are shared with TRBD2. The CDR3 has 15 amino acids. Germline-derived CDR1 and CDR2 are MNHEY and SVGAGI. V dropped 6 bases and J dropped 2; count of bases not matched to a gene: 6.

The rearrangement uses TRBV7-9 and TRBJ1-2; a weak D match, TRBD1 (6 bases). Germline V gene sequence: CDR1 SEHNR, CDR2 FQNEAQ (reference sequence). V was trimmed by 5 bases and J by 8 bases, leaving 27 bases between them. The CDR3 has 17 residues. In DNA form, the CDR3 reads TGTGCCAGCAGCACCTCAACCCGGGCACAGGGAGGCGACGGCTACACCTTC. Translated, it gives CASSTSTRAQGGDGYTF.

J is TRBJ1-2 and V is TRBV5-1; a weak D match, TRBD1 (6 bases). The length of the CDR3 is 15 residues. V was trimmed by 3 bases and J by 0 bases, leaving 12 bases between them. Germline V CDR1 and CDR2: SGHRS, YFSETQ. CDR3 DNA: TGCGCCAGCAGCTCCTCGGGGGCCACTAACTATGGCTACACCTTC. Translation gives CASSSSGATNYGYTF.

The genes are TRBV15 and TRBJ2-2; 9 positions agree with TRBD2. Trimming removed 0 bases from V and 5 bases from J; junction bases left unmatched: 13. The CDR3 loop spans 19 amino acids. The germline V gene encodes CDR1 LNHNV and CDR2 YYDKDF (reference sequence). The CDR3 DNA reads as TGTGCCACCAGCAGAGACCCCCGGCTAGCGGGGAAATTAACCGGGGAGCTGTTTTTT. It codes for CATSRDPRLAGKLTGELFF.

The CDR3: CASSFADSSYEQYF. DNA for the CDR3: TGTGCCAGCAGCTTTGCGGACAGCTCCTACGAGCAGTACTTC. The chain carries TRBV7-2 and TRBJ2-7; perhaps TRBD1 as D (6 bases). V dropped 3 bases and J dropped 0 bases, with 9 bases sitting between them. Germline V gene lookup returns CDR1 SGHTA and CDR2 FQGNSA. The CDR3 is made up of 14 amino acids.

This rearrangement joins TRBV4-2 to TRBJ1-4; D unclear. Germline-derived CDR1 and CDR2 are LGHNA and YNFKEQ. The CDR3 is 14 amino acids. Trimming removed 0 bases from V and 7 bases from J, with 9 bases in between. The CDR3 is CASSQDPRVEKLFF. CDR3 DNA sequence: TGTGCCAGCAGCCAAGATCCACGGGTTGAAAAACTGTTTTTT.